A selection of T cell receptor beta chains follows, all from one sample in a study of vaccination effects on CD4 cells after COVID-19. Some clones are missing from TCRdb's copy, which holds only in-frame ones; the method was immunoSEQ multiplex PCR. The sample carries 55,000 to 70,000 clones, under 85% recorded once. Antigens of these TCRs are unknown. This sample comprised CD4+ T cells from PBMCs cultured with HCoV-OC43 spike peptides, obtained after COVID-19 vaccination. The receptors stem from a human donor who received a COVID-19 vaccine. The CDR3 runs from the conserved cysteine through the conserved F or W. A D gene is named only where the DNA matches it firmly. Some rows have no size entry. The others give once, few or many, or a class for an expanded clone.

V	size	J	D	DNA	CDR3
TRBV24-1	-	TRBJ2-2	-	TGTGCCACCAGTGATTTGGCAGGGGCGGCGGAGAACACCGGGGAGCTGTTTTTT	CATSDLAGAAENTGELFF
TRBV5-1	once	TRBJ2-1	TRBD2	TGCGCCAGCAGCGGGGGGGGACTAGCGGGCTACAATGAGCAGTTCTTC	CASSGGGLAGYNEQFF
TRBV7-9	-	TRBJ2-4	-	TGTGCCAGCAGCTTAAGCCAAGCCAAAAACATTCAGTACTTC	CASSLSQAKNIQYF
TRBV5-1	-	TRBJ2-3	-	TGCGCCAGCAGCTGGGACAGCACAGATACGCAGTATTTT	CASSWDSTDTQYF
TRBV5-1	-	TRBJ2-1	-	TGCGCCAGCAGCGGGGTTTTGTCGTCCTACAATGAGCAGTTCTTC	CASSGVLSSYNEQFF
TRBV29-1	-	TRBJ1-1	-	TGCAGCGTTGACCCCGCTACTGAAGCTTTCTTT	CSVDPATEAFF
TRBV6-5	once	TRBJ1-6	-	TGTGCCAGCAGTCACAATTCACCCCTCCACTTT	CASSHNSPLHF
TRBV4-3	once	TRBJ1-2	-	TGCGCCAGCAGCCAAGAACAAGGGAACTATGGCTACACCTTC	CASSQEQGNYGYTF
TRBV5-6	-	TRBJ1-6	-	TGTGCCAGCAGCTTGGTCCAGGGGTCCTACTCACCCCTCCACTTT	CASSLVQGSYSPLHF
TRBV6-2/TRBV6-3	-	TRBJ1-5	TRBD1	TGTGCCAGCAGCCTGGACAGGATAGGCAATCAGCCCCAGCATTTT	CASSLDRIGNQPQHF
TRBV5-6	-	TRBJ1-3	-	TGTGCCAGCAGCTTTCCGGGATTCTCTGGAAACACCATATATTTT	CASSFPGFSGNTIYF
TRBV15	few	TRBJ1-5	TRBD1	TGTGCCACCAGCACCGACAGGGGAGGCAATCAGCCCCAGCATTTT	CATSTDRGGNQPQHF
TRBV28	-	TRBJ1-2	-	TGTGCCAGCAGCTCCGGACCTCCAGGAGGCTACACCTTC	CASSSGPPGGYTF
TRBV9	few	TRBJ2-1	-	TGTGCCAGCAGCCCCCACCAGGGGGGCTCCTACAATGAGCAGTTCTTC	CASSPHQGGSYNEQFF
TRBV7-9	-	TRBJ2-2	-	TGTGCCAGCAGCCATGAGGGTAGCGGGGAGCTGTTTTTT	CASSHEGSGELFF
TRBV19	-	TRBJ1-5	-	TGTGCCAGTATACCCGATGGATATAGCAATCAGCCCCAGCATTTT	CASIPDGYSNQPQHF
TRBV19	-	TRBJ2-1	-	TGTGCCAGTAGTACCGGACAGACATCGTACAATGAGCAGTTCTTC	CASSTGQTSYNEQFF
TRBV24-1	-	TRBJ1-2	-	TGTGCCACCAGTGATGCATCCGCCTATGGCTACACCTTC	CATSDASAYGYTF
TRBV19	-	TRBJ1-4	-	TGTGCCAGTAGTAGGCGGACTGACGAAAAACTGTTTTTT	CASSRRTDEKLFF